This T cell receptor beta chain derives from a study of cytomegalovirus exposure and HLA in healthy donors. Between the trimmed V and J ends, which lost 8 bases and 6 bases, there was a span of 10 bases. Germline values: CDR1 MNHNS, CDR2 SASEGT. The CDR3 is 11 amino acids. In the PCR, 60 Vbeta and 13 Jbeta primers were used. Clones were sequenced by immunoSEQ multiplex PCR, and TCRdb holds only the in-frame ones, with some missing. The data hold about 160,000 clones, with 70% to 85% observed a single time. This clone was counted a few times. The sample comprised PBMCs. This receptor was obtained from a man aged 35-49 years in good health and CMV-seronegative. The rearrangement links TRBV6-1 to TRBJ2-5, with unresolved D. For the CDR3, the DNA is TGTGCCAGCTTTGAGGCAAAGACCCAGTACTTC. Translating it yields CASFEAKTQYF.